This entry lists 8 T cell receptor beta chains sequenced from one sample in a study of CXCR3-negative and CXCR3-positive naive CD8 T cells. Whole-study findings and limits: CXCR3-positive naive cells had more hydrophobic TRB CDR3s than CXCR3-negative naive cells.

5' RACE with UMI labels generated the TRB cDNA libraries. TCRdb reanalyzed the 5' RACE reads and collapses them to one entry per CDR3 protein, without DNA. The sample holds roughly 61,000 distinct CDR3 sequences. No antigen is known for these receptors. The sequencing input was naive CXCR3+ CD8+ T cells from blood. The subset was: CD45RO-CCR7+CD27+CD95- naive CD8+ T cells expressing CXCR3 (TNR3+). The receptors come from a human donor in good health. Some clones in this sample may be carry-over from other donors' samples.

The chain carries TRBV27 and TRBJ1-6; TCRdb indicates TRBD1, and absent DNA this call remains unverified. CDR3 length equals 16 residues. Germline loops: CDR1 MNHEY, CDR2 SMNVEV (reference sequence). The CDR3 protein is CASSSRQTGVNSPLHF.

CDR3 residues: CASSGERGKYNEQFF. V is TRBV2 and J is TRBJ2-1; the TCRdb call, TRBD1, lacks DNA for checking. The CDR3 is 15 amino acids. Germline CDR1 reads SNHLY; CDR2 reads FYNNEI.

This rearrangement joins TRBV4-1 to TRBJ2-7; TCRdb gives TRBD1 as the D gene, but with no DNA this cannot be confirmed. The CDR3 sequence is 14 residues long. Looked up from germline, CDR1 is MGHRA and CDR2 is YSYEKL. The CDR3 spells CASSHRDTDYEQYF.

The rearrangement links TRBV7-9 to TRBJ2-7; TCRdb outputs TRBD1, but without DNA this stays unchecked. CDR1 SEHNR and CDR2 FQNEAQ come from the germline V gene (reference sequence). CDR3 length: 12 amino acids. The CDR3 protein is CASSGQGYEQYF.

This chain links TRBV28 with TRBJ2-1. The germline V gene has CDR1 MDHEN and CDR2 SYDVKM. The CDR3 loop spans 16 amino acids. CDR3 protein: CASSPPISGLDNEQFF.

J is TRBJ2-5 and V is TRBV29-1; TCRdb names TRBD2, which stays unverified in the absence of DNA. The germline V gene has CDR1 SQVTM and CDR2 ANQGSEA. The CDR3 contains 13 residues. This CDR3 reads CSVEEGLQETQYF.

The genes are TRBV6-2 or TRBV6-3 and TRBJ1-1. The V gene's germline CDR1 is MNHEY and CDR2 SVGEGT. The CDR3 runs to 15 residues. The CDR3 region is CASADPREANTEAFF.

J is TRBJ1-4 and V is TRBV28; the TCRdb call, TRBD1, lacks DNA for checking. Germline V gene lookup returns CDR1 MDHEN and CDR2 SYDVKM. The CDR3 loop spans 18 amino acids. This CDR3 reads CASSITRDTGGMDEKLFF.